What follows is one T cell receptor (beta chain) and its context. Generated by immunoSEQ multiplex PCR, the TCRdb table keeps only in-frame clones and is missing some. The sample records 250,000 to 350,000 clones, approximately 90% being singletons. The CDR3 runs to 15 residues. Per the germline V gene, CDR1 is SGHVS and CDR2 is FQNEAQ. Losses at the gene ends were 5 bases for V and 3 bases for J; bases not matched to a gene: 7. The source of the sample is a study of blood T cell repertoires in COVID-19. The material sequenced was peripheral blood. The sequence was obtained from a woman aged 25 to 39 who had recovered from COVID-19. The rearrangement uses TRBV7-8 and TRBJ2-7; 10 bases match TRBD1. The CDR3 coding sequence is TGTGCCAGCAGCATTTCCGGGACAGGGGTCTACGAGCAGTACTTC. It encodes CASSISGTGVYEQYF.